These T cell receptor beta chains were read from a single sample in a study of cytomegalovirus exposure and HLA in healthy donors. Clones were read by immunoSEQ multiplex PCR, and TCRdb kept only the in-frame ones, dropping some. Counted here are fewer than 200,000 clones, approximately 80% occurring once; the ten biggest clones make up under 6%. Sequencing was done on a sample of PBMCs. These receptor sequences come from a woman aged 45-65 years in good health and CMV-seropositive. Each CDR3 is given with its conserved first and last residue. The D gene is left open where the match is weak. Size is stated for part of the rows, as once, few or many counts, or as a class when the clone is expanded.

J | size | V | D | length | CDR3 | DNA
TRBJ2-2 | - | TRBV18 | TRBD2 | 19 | CASSFRSMETSGGTGELFF | TGTGCCAGCTCATTCAGATCAATGGAGACTAGCGGAGGCACCGGGGAGCTGTTTTTT
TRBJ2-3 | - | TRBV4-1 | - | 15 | CASSLLQARSDTQYF | TGCGCCAGCAGCCTACTACAGGCTAGGTCAGATACGCAGTATTTT
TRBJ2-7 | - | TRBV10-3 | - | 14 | CAISDYLSYYEQYF | TGTGCCATCAGTGACTACCTCTCTTACTACGAGCAGTACTTC
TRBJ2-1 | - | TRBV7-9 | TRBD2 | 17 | CASSSPASGILKNEQFF | TGTGCCAGCAGCTCTCCCGCTAGCGGGATCCTGAAAAATGAGCAGTTCTTC
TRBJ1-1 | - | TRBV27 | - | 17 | CASSAPRGGRDSTEAFF | TGTGCCAGCAGTGCACCTCGGGGGGGCCGAGATAGCACTGAAGCTTTCTTT
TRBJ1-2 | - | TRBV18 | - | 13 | CASSQIGSEGYTF | TGTGCCAGCTCACAAATTGGGAGTGAGGGCTACACCTTC
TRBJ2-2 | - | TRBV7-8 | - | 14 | CASSQAGFAGELFF | TGTGCCAGCAGTCAGGCGGGATTCGCCGGGGAGCTGTTTTTT
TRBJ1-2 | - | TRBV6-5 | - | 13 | CASSFPGYYGYTF | TGTGCCAGCAGTTTTCCAGGGTACTATGGCTACACCTTC
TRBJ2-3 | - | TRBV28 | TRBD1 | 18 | CASTPGTGGAWWTDTQYF | TGTGCCAGCACCCCCGGGACAGGGGGCGCGTGGTGGACAGATACGCAGTATTTT
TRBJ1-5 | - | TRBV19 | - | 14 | CASRAPTPNQPQHF | TGTGCCAGTAGGGCCCCCACACCAAATCAGCCCCAGCATTTT
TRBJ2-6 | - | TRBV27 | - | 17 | CASRSGVLYSGANVLTF | TGTGCCAGCAGATCCGGGGTGCTCTACTCTGGGGCCAACGTCCTGACTTTC
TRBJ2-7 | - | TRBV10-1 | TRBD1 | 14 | CASREGQFPYEQYF | TGCGCCAGCAGAGAGGGACAGTTTCCCTACGAGCAGTACTTC
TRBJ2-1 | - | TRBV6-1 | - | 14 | CASSPSSDYNEQFF | TGTGCCAGCAGTCCCTCTAGCGACTACAATGAGCAGTTCTTC
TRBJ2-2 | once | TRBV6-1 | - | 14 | CATLREGNTGELFF | TGTGCCACCCTAAGAGAGGGTAACACCGGGGAGCTGTTTTTT
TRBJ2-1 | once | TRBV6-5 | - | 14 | CASSIGGSYNEQFF | TGTGCCAGCAGCATAGGAGGGTCCTACAATGAGCAGTTCTTC
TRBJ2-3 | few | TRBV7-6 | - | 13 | CASNPTSTDTQYF | TGTGCCAGCAACCCCACTAGCACAGATACGCAGTATTTT
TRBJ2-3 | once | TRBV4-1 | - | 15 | CASSHRTDATDTQYF | TGCGCCAGCAGCCACCGTACAGACGCCACAGATACGCAGTATTTT
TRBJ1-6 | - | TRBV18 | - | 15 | CASSPQSGQGSPLHF | TGTGCCAGCTCACCGCAGTCAGGGCAAGGTTCACCCCTCCACTTT
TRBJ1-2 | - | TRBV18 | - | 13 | CASSPGSDYGYTF | TGTGCCAGCTCACCAGGGAGCGACTATGGCTACACCTTC
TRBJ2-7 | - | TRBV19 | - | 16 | CASSTEGGAGAYEQYF | TGTGCCAGTAGTACCGAGGGGGGGGCAGGAGCCTACGAGCAGTACTTC
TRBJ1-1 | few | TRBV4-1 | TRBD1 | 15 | CASSPLGTGNTEAFF | TGCGCCAGCAGCCCTTTAGGGACAGGGAACACTGAAGCTTTCTTT
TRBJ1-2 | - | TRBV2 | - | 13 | CASKTGQSSGYTF | TGTGCCAGCAAGACTGGACAGTCGTCGGGCTACACCTTC
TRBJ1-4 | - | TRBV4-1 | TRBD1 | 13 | CASSQVQGEKLFF | TGCGCCAGCAGCCAAGTACAGGGGGAAAAACTGTTTTTT
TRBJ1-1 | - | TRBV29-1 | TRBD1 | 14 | CSVEESPDRGEAFF | TGCAGCGTTGAAGAATCCCCGGACAGGGGGGAAGCTTTCTTT
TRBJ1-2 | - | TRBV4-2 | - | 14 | CASSQVRQGNGYTF | TGTGCCAGCAGCCAAGTTCGGCAGGGTAATGGCTACACCTTC
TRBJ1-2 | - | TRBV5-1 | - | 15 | CASSFDSLLNYGYTF | TGCGCCAGCAGCTTCGACAGTCTCCTGAACTATGGCTACACCTTC
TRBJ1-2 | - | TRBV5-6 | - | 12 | CASTRQDYGYTF | TGTGCCAGCACCAGGCAGGACTATGGCTACACCTTC
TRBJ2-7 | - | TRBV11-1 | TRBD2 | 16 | CASSLPSGGGSYEQYF | TGTGCCAGCAGCTTACCCAGCGGGGGGGGCTCCTACGAGCAGTACTTC
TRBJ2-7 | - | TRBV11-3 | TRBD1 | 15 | CASSLGTGGSYEQYF | TGTGCCAGCAGCTTAGGGACAGGGGGATCCTACGAGCAGTACTTC
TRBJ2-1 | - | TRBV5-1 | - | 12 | CASSGHINEQFF | TGCGCCAGTTCGGGACACATAAATGAGCAGTTCTTC
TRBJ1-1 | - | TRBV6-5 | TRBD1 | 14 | CASRLTGGNTEAFF | TGTGCCAGCAGACTAACAGGGGGTAACACTGAAGCTTTCTTT
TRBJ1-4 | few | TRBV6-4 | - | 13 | CASSVSNNEKLFF | TGTGCCAGCAGTGTCTCCAATAATGAAAAACTGTTTTTT
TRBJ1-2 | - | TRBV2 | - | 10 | CASSRYGYTF | TGTGCCAGCAGCCGCTATGGCTACACCTTC
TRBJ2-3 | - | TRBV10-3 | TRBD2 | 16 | CAISGVAGGTTDTQYF | TGTGCCATCAGTGGGGTAGCGGGAGGCACCACAGATACGCAGTATTTT
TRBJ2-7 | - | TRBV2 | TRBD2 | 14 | CASRAGTSGSAGYF | TGTGCCAGCAGGGCCGGGACTAGCGGGAGTGCTGGGTACTTC
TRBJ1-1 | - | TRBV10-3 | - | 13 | CAISEANRVEAFF | TGTGCCATCAGTGAGGCAAACAGGGTTGAAGCTTTCTTT
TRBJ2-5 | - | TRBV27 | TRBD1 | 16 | CASSPLTGIFQETQYF | TGTGCCAGCAGTCCCCTGACAGGGATCTTCCAAGAGACCCAGTACTTC
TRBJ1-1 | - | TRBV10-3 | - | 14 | CAISGGDLNTEAFF | TGTGCCATCAGCGGAGGGGACCTGAACACTGAAGCTTTCTTT
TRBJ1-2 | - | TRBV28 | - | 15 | CASMGGSYRVRGYTF | TGTGCCAGCATGGGGGGAAGTTATCGGGTCAGGGGCTACACCTTC
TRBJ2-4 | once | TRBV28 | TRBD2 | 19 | CASSLFPGTSGNLLNIQYF | TGTGCCAGCAGTCTATTCCCCGGGACTAGCGGCAACCTGTTGAACATTCAGTACTTC
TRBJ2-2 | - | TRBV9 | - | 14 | CASSVLLNTGELFF | TGTGCCAGCAGCGTACTCCTGAACACCGGGGAGCTGTTTTTT
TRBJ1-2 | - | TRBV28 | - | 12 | CASSSDSYGYTF | TGTGCCAGCAGTTCGGACAGCTATGGCTACACCTTC
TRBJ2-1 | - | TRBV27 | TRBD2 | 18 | CASSFGLAGGAYYNEQFF | TGTGCCAGCAGTTTCGGGCTAGCGGGAGGCGCGTACTACAATGAGCAGTTCTTC
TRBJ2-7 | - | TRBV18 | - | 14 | CASSPPGDGGEQYF | TGTGCCAGCTCACCCCCAGGGGACGGCGGCGAGCAGTACTTC
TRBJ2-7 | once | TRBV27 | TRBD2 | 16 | CASSPLLAGGPAEQYF | TGTGCCAGCAGTCCCTTACTAGCGGGAGGGCCGGCCGAGCAGTACTTC
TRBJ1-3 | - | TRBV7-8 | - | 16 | CASSFVTDSSGNTIYF | TGTGCCAGCAGCTTCGTAACGGACAGCTCTGGAAACACCATATATTTT
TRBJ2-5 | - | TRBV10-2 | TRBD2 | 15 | CASCSSGGAMETQYF | TGCGCCAGCTGTTCTAGCGGGGGGGCTATGGAGACCCAGTACTTC
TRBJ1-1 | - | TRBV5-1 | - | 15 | CASSLTGTENTEAFF | TGCGCCAGCAGCTTAACAGGGACGGAGAACACTGAAGCTTTCTTT
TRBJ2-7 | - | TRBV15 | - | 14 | CATSRDSSSYEQYF | TGTGCCACCAGCAGGGACTCCTCTTCCTACGAGCAGTACTTC
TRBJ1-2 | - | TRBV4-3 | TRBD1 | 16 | CASSPDPGQFNYGYTF | TGCGCCAGCAGCCCCGACCCGGGACAGTTTAACTATGGCTACACCTTC
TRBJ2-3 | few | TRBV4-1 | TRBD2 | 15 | CASRGPRTSVDTQYF | TGCGCCAGCAGAGGGCCCCGGACTAGCGTAGATACGCAGTATTTT
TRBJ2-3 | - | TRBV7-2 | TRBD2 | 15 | CASSQGRVRVDTQYF | TGTGCCAGCAGCCAAGGGAGGGTAAGGGTAGATACGCAGTATTTT